This TCR beta chain stems from a study of beta chain features in type 1 diabetes. The wider study: On cell yields, gender and age, patients and healthy donors were similar.

Using CD45RO/CCR7/CD25/CD127/CD95/CD27, CD4+ naive, central memory, regulatory and stem cell-like memory cells were sorted. After removal of 8 bases from V and 5 bases from J, the junction contained 4 bases not matched to a gene. The V gene's germline CDR1 is MNHNS and CDR2 SASEGT. The CDR3 totals 13 residues. Study-wide results and limits: Shorter TCRB CDR3s, moderately but significantly so, marked every one of the four CD4+ subsets in Type 1 diabetes patients. Compared with healthy donors, patients appeared to share more similar naive, central memory and regulatory TCRB repertoires. PCR might favor shorter templates, but any such skew would affect patients and controls equally.

As every portion of the isolated RNA was reverse transcribed, the sequencing read expressed TCRB transcripts. Here immunoSEQ multiplex PCR was the method, and the copy in TCRdb shows in-frame clones only, minus some. The repertoire holds about 640,000 clones, with approximately 13% as singletons. On this clone: Its antigen is unknown.

This chain links TRBV6-1 with TRBJ2-1; TRBD1 matches at 9 bases. Sequenced material: naive CD4+ T cells from blood. The clonotype comes from a man younger than 45 with type 1 diabetes. CDR3 nucleotides: TGTGCCAGCCAACAGGGGGCCAACAATGAGCAGTTCTTC. Translating it yields CASQQGANNEQFF.